The TCR beta chain described here comes from a study of blood T cell repertoires in COVID-19. The assay was immunoSEQ multiplex PCR, and TCRdb's table has in-frame clones only and misses some. The repertoire consists of 150,000 or so clones, with about 81% occurring once and the leading ten covering over 7.5%. V lost 6 bases and J 4 bases, leaving 17 bases between the germline ends. The CDR3 runs to 16 residues. Germline CDR1 SGHNT, CDR2 YYREEE (reference sequence). The material sequenced was peripheral blood. The receptor was isolated from a woman in her seventies with acute or convalescent COVID-19. The rearrangement joins TRBV5-4 to TRBJ2-6; perhaps TRBD2 as D (5 bases). CDR3 loop: CASTLTRARGANVLTF. The CDR3 DNA reads TGTGCCAGCACCCTGACGAGGGCGCGGGGGGCCAACGTCCTGACTTTC.